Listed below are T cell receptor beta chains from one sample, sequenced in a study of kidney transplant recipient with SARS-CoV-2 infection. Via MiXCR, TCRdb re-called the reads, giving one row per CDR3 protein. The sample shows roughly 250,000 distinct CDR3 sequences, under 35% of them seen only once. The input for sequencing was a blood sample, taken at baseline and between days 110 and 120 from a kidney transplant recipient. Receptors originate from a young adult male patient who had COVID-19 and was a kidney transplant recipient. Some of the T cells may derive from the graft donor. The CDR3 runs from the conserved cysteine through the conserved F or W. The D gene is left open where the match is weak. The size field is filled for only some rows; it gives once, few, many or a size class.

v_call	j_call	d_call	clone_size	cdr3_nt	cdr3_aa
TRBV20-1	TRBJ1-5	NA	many	TGCAGTGCCCAAGGGGCGGGCAATCAGCCCCAGCATTTT	CSAQGAGNQPQHF
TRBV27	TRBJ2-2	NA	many	TGTGCCAGCAGTTTCCCAGGGACCGGGGAGCTGTTTTTT	CASSFPGTGELFF
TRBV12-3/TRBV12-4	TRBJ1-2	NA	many	TGTGCCAGCAGTGGCGGGTTCACAGCAGGAAAGACCTATGGCTACACCTTC	CASSGGFTAGKTYGYTF
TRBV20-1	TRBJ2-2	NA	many	TGCAGTGCTAGAGCGACTAGTAGTGACACCGGGGAGCTGTTTTTT	CSARATSSDTGELFF
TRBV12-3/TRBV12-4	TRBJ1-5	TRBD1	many	TGTGCCAGCAGTTGGGACAGGGGCGGAGATAGCAATCAGCCCCAGCATTTT	CASSWDRGGDSNQPQHF
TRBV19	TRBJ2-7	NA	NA	TGTGCCAGTAGTAGATACAGGGACCCCGCCTACGAGCAGTACTTC	CASSRYRDPAYEQYF
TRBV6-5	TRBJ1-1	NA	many	TGTGCCAGCAGTTACTCGGGGGGCGCAATCGGAGCTGAAGCTTTCTTT	CASSYSGGAIGAEAFF
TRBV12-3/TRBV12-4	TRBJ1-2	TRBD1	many	TGTGCCAGCAGTTCGGACAGGGACGGTGGCTATGGCTACACCTTC	CASSSDRDGGYGYTF
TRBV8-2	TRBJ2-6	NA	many	TGTGGCAATAAATATAGGATAACACAAAGTCGGGCCAACGTCCTGACTTTC	CGNKYRITQSRANVLTF
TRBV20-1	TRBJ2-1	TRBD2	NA	TGCAATGCTAGAGATCCCCAACTAGCGGGTTTGAATGAGCAGTTCTTC	CNARDPQLAGLNEQFF
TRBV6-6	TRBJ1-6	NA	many	TGTGCCAGCAGCTCCCTAGGGGGGATCAATTCACCCCTCCACTTT	CASSSLGGINSPLHF
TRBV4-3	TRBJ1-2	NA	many	TGCGCCAGCAGCAGTATACAAGGACGTCGAAAGACCTATGGCTACACCTTC	CASSSIQGRRKTYGYTF
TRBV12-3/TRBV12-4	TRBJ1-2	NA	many	TGTGCCAGCAGTGGCCCAGGCACAGCAGGAAAGACCTATGGCTACACCTTC	CASSGPGTAGKTYGYTF
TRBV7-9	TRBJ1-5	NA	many	TGTGCCAGCAGCTTAGCGATTCTGTTTCAGCCCCAGCATTTT	CASSLAILFQPQHF